Sequencing of this TCR beta chain was carried out in a study of graft-versus-host responses after intestinal transplantation. As to this clone: Its specificity is unknown.

Germline trimming cut 10 bases from V and 3 bases from J; bases unmatched to any gene: 7. The germline V gene encodes CDR1 MNHEY and CDR2 SVGAGI. The CDR3 has 13 residues. Assay: immunoSEQ multiplex PCR; the TCRdb copy retains only in-frame clones and omits some. The sample lists about 59,000 clones, around 93% occurring once. This TCR was recovered from a human donor who was the organ donor for an intestinal transplant. V and J are TRBV6-5 and TRBJ2-3, with 7 bases matching TRBD1. The sample here was unstimulated CD4+ T cells sorted from spleen or lymph node cells, taken before transplant. DNA for the CDR3: TGTGCCACCCGGGACAGACAAACAGATACGCAGTATTTT. Its translation: CATRDRQTDTQYF.